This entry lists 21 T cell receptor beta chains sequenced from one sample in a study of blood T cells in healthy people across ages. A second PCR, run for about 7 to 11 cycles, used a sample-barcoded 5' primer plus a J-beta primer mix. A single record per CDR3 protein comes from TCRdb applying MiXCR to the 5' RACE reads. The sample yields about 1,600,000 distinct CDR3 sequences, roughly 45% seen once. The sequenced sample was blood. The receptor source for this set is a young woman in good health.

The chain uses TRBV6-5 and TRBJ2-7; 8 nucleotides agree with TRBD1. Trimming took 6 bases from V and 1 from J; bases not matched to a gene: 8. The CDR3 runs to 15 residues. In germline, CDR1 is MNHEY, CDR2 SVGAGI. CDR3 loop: CASRGGQGISYEQYF. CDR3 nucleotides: TGTGCCAGCAGAGGAGGACAGGGTATTTCCTACGAGCAGTACTTC.

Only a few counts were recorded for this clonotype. CDR3: CASSPTPGQGTDTQYF. Written as DNA, the CDR3 is TGTGCCAGCAGCCCGACTCCGGGACAGGGCACAGATACGCAGTATTTT. This chain uses TRBV7-9 with TRBJ2-3, with 8 bases identical to TRBD1. The CDR3 has 16 residues. Per germline, CDR1 SEHNR and CDR2 FQNEAQ (reference sequence). The V and J ends lost 5 bases and 1 base, in that order; junction bases with no gene match: 8.

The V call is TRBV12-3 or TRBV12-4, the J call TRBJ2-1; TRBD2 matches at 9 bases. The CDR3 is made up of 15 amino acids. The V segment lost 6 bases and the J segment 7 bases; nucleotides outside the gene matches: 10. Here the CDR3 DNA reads TGTGCCAGCAGATCCGCGGGGGGGCCGGGGAATGAGCAGTTCTTC. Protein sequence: CASRSAGGPGNEQFF.

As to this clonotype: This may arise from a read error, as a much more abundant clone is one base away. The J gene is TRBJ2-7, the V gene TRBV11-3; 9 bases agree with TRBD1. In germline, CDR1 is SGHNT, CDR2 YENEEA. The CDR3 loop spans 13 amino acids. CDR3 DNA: TGTGCCGGCAGCTTAGGGACAGGGAACGAGCAGTACTTC. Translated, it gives CAGSLGTGNEQYF.

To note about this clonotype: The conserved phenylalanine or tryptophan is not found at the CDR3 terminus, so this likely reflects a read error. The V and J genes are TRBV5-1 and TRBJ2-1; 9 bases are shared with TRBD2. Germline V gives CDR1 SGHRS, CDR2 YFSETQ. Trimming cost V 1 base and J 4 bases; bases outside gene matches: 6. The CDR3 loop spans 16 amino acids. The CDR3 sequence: CASSLLGTSSYNEQFL. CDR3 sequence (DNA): TGCGCCAGCAGCTTGTTGGGGACTAGCAGTTACAATGAGCAGTTCTTA.

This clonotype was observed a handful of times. CDR3 protein: CAIAGDTDTQYF. The CDR3 region has the DNA TGTGCCATAGCGGGGGACACAGATACGCAGTATTTT. The J gene is TRBJ2-3, the V gene TRBV10-3, with TRBD2 identical over 8 bases. Per the germline V gene, CDR1 is ENHRY and CDR2 is SYGVKD. This CDR3 has 12 residues. Losses at the gene ends were 9 bases for V and 2 bases for J; bases not matched to a gene: 1.

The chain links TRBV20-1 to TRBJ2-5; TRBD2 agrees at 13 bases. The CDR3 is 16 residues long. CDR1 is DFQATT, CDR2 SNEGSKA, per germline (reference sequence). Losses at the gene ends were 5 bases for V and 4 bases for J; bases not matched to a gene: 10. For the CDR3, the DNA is TGCAGTGCTGCCCCTAGACTAGCGGGAGGTCCAGAGACCCAGTACTTC. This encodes CSAAPRLAGGPETQYF.

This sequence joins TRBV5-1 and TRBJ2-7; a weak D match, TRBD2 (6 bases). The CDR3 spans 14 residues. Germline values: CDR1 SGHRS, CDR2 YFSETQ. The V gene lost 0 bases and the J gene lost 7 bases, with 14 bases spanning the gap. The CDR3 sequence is CASSLASGVDEQYF. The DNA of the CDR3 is TGCGCCAGCAGCTTGGCCTCGGGAGTGGATGAGCAGTACTTC.

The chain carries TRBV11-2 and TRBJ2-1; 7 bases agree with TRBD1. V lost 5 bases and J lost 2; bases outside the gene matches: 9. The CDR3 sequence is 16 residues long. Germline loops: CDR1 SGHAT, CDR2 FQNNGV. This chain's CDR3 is CASSPLQGTPYNEQFF. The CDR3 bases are TGTGCCAGCAGCCCATTACAGGGGACGCCCTACAATGAGCAGTTCTTC.

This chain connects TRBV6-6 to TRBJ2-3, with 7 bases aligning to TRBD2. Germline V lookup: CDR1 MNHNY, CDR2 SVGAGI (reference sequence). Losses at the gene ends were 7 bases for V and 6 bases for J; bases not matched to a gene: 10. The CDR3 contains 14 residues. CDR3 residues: CASTYAQGGDTQYF. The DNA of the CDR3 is TGTGCCAGCACCTACGCGCAGGGAGGGGATACGCAGTATTTT.

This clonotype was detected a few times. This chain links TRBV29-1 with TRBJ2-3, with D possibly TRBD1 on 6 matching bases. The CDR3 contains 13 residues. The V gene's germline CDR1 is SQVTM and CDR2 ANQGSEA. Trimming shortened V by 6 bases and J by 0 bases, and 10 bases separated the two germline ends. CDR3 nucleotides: TGCAGCGTGACAGGACCTAGCACAGATACGCAGTATTTT. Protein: CSVTGPSTDTQYF.

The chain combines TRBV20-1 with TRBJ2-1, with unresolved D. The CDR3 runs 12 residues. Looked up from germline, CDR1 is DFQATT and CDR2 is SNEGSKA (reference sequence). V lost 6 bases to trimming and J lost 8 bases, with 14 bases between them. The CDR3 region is CSAPSVGHEQFF. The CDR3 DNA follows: TGCAGTGCCCCCTCAGTGGGCCATGAGCAGTTCTTC.

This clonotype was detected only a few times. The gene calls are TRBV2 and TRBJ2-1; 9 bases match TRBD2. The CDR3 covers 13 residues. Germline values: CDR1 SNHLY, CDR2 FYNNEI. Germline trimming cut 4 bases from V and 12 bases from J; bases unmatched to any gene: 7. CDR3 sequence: CASSGREGLVQFF. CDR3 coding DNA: TGTGCCAGCAGTGGGCGGGAGGGCCTGGTGCAGTTCTTC.

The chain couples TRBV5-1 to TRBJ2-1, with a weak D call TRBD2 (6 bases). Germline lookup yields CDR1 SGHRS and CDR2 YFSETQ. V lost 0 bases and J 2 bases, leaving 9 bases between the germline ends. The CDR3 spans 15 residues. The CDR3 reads CASSLASDAYNEQFF. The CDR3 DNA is TGCGCCAGCAGCTTGGCTAGCGACGCCTACAATGAGCAGTTCTTC.

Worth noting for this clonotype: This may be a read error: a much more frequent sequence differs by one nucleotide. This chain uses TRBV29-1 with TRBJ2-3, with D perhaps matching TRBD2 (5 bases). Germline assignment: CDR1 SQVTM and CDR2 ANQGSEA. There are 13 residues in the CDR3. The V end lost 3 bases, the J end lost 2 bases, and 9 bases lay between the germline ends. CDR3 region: CSVEEESTDTQYF. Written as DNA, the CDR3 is TGCAGCGTTGAGGAGGAATCCACAGATACGCAGTATTTT.

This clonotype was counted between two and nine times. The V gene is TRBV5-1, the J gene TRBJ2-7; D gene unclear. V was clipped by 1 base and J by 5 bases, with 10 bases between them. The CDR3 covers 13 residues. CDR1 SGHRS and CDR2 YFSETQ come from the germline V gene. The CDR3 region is CASSLKKADEQYF. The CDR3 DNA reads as TGCGCCAGCAGCTTGAAGAAAGCCGACGAGCAGTACTTC.

The CDR3 region has the DNA TGTGCCACCAGTGATACCACCGAGGGGAGGAGAACATACACCTTC. The encoded protein is CATSDTTEGRRTYTF. The chain joins TRBV24-1 to TRBJ1-2; a weak D match, TRBD1 (5 bases). The CDR3 consists of 15 residues. CDR1 and CDR2 (germline): KGHDR, SFDVKD. The V end lost 3 bases, the J end lost 11 bases, and 21 bases lay between the germline ends.

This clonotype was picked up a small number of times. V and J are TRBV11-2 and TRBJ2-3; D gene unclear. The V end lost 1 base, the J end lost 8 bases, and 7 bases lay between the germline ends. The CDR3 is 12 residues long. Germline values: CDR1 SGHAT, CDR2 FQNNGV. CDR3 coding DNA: TGTGCCAGCAGCTTAGTAGTTGTTACGCAGTATTTT. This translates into CASSLVVVTQYF.

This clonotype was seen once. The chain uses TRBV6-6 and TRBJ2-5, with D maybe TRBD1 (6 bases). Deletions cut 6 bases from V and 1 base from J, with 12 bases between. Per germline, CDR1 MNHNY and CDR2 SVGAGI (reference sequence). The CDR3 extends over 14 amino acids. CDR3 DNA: TGTGCCAGCAGCCAGGGACACCTCCAAGAGACCCAGTACTTC. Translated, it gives CASSQGHLQETQYF.

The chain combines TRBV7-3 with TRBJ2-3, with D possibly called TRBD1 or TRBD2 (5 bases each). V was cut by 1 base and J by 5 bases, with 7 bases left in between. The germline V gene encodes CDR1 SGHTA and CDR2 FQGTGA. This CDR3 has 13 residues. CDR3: CASSLKGRDTQYF. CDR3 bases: TGTGCCAGCAGCTTAAAGGGGAGAGATACGCAGTATTTT. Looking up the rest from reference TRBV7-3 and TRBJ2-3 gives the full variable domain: GAGVSQTPSNKVTEKGKYVELRCDPISGHTALYWYRQSLGQGPEFLIYFQGTGAADDSGLPNDRFFAVRPEGSVSTLKIQRTERGDSAVYLCASSLKGRDTQYFGPGTRLTVL.

The CDR3: CSARDEDEQFF. In nucleotides, the CDR3 is TGCAGTGCTAGAGATGAGGATGAGCAGTTCTTC. The V and J genes are TRBV20-1 and TRBJ2-1; D gene unclear. Trimming removed 0 bases at V and 8 bases at J, with 5 bases between. The CDR3 has 11 amino acids. From germline, CDR1 is DFQATT and CDR2 SNEGSKA (reference sequence).